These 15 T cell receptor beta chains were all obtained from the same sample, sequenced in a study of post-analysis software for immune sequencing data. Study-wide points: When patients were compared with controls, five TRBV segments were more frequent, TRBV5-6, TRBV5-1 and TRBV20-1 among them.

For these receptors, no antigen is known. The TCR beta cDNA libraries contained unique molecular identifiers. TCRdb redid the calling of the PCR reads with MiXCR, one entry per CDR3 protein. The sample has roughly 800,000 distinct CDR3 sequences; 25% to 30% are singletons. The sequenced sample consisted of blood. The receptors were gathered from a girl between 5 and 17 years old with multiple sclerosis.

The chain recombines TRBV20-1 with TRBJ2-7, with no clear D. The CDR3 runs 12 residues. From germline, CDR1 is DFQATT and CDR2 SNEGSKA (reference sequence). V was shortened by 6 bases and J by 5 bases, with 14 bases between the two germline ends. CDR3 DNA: TGCAGTGCCCCAGAGAGTATTGACGAGCAGTACTTC. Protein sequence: CSAPESIDEQYF.

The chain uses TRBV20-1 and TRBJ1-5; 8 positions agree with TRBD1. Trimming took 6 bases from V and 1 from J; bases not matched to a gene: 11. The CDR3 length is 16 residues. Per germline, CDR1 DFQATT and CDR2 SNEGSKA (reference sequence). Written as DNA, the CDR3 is TGCAGTGCCGCCAAGGGACAGGCCTTAAGCAATCAGCCCCAGCATTTT. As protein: CSAAKGQALSNQPQHF.

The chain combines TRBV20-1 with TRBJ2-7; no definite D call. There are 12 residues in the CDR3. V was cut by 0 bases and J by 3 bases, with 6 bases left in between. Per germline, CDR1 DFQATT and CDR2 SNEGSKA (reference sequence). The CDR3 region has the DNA TGCAGTGCTAGAGAAAGAAACTACGAGCAGTACTTC. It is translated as CSARERNYEQYF.

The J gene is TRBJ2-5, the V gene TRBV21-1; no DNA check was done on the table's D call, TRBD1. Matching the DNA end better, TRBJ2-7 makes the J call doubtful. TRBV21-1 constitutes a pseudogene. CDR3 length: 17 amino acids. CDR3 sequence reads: CASNLPPLTGGKHEQYF. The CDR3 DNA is TGTGCCAGTAATCTCCCACCCTTGACTGGGGGAAAGCACGAGCAGTACTTC.

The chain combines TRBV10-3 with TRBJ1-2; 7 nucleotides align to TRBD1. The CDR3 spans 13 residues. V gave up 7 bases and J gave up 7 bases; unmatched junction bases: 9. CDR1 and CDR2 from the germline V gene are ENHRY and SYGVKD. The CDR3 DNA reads TGTGCCATCACTGGACAGGAAGAGGCTGGCTACACCTTC. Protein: CAITGQEEAGYTF.

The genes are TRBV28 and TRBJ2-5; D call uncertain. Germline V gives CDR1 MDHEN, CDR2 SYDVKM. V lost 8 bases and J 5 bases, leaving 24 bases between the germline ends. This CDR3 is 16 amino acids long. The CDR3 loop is CASRPWTVVFGETQYF. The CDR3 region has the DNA TGTGCCAGCCGCCCCTGGACGGTGGTATTCGGGGAGACCCAGTACTTC.

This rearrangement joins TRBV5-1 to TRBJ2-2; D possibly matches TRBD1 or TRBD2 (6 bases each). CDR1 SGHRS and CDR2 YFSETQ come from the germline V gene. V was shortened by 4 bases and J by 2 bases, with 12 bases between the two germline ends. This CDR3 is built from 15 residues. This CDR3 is CASSAGHLNTGELFF. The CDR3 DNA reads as TGCGCCAGCAGCGCGGGACACCTAAACACCGGGGAGCTGTTTTTT.

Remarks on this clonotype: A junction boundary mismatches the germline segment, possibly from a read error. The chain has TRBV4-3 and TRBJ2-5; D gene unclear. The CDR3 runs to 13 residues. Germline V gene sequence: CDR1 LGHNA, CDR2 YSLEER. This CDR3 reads CASSQDWEEAQYF. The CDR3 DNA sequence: TGCGCCAGCAGCCAAGATTGGGAAGAGGCCCAGTACTTC.

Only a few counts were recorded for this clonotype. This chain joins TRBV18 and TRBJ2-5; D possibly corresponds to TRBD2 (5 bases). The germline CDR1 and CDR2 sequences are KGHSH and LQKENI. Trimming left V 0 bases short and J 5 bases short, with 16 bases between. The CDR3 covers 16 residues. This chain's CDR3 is CASSPPGAAPGETQYF. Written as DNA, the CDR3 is TGTGCCAGCTCACCACCGGGAGCGGCACCCGGGGAGACCCAGTACTTC.

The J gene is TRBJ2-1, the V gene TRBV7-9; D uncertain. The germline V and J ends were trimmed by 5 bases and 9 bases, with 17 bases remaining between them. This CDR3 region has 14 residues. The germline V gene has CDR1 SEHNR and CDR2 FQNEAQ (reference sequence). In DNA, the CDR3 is TGTGCCAGCAGCACCCCCAGTAAACCCCTTGAGCAGTTCTTC. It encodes CASSTPSKPLEQFF.

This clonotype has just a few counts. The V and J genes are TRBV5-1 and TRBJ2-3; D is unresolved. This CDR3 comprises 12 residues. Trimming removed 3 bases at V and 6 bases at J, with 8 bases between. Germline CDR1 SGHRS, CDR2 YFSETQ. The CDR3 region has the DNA TGCGCCAGCAGCTCCTGGAAGGATACGCAGTATTTT. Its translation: CASSSWKDTQYF.

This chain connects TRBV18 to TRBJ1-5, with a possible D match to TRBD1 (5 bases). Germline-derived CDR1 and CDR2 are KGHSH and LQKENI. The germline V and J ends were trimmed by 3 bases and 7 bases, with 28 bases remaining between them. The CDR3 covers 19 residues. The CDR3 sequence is CASSPDAVLGDESGQPQHF. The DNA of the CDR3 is TGTGCCAGCTCACCGGATGCGGTGTTAGGGGACGAGTCTGGGCAGCCCCAGCATTTT. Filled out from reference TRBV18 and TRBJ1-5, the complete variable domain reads NAGVMQNPRHLVRRRGQEARLRCSPMKGHSHVYWYRQLPEEGLKFMVYLQKENIIDESGMPKERFSAEFPKEGPSILRIQQVVRGDSAAYFCASSPDAVLGDESGQPQHFGDGTRLSIL.

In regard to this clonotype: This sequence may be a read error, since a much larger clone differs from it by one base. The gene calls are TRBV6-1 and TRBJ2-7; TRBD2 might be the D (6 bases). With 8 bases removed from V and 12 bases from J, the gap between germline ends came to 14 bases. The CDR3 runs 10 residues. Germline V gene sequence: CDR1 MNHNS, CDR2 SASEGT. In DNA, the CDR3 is TGTGCCAGCGGGGAGGAGACCCGGTACTTC. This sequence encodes CASGEETRYF.

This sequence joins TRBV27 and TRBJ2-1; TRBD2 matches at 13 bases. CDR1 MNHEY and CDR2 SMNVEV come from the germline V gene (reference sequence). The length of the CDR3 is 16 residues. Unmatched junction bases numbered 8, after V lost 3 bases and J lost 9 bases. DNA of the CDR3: TGTGCCAGCAGTTTCTTACTAGCGGGGGGGGAGGGTGAGCAGTTCTTC. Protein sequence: CASSFLLAGGEGEQFF.

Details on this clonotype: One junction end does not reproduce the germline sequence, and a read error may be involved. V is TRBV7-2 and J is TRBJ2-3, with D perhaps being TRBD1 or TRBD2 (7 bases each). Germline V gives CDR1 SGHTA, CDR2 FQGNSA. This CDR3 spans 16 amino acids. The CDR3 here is CASSLGPQGGPDTQCF. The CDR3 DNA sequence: TGTGCCAGCAGCCTGGGTCCCCAGGGGGGGCCAGATACGCAGTGTTTT.